The 4 T cell receptor beta chains in this list originate from one sample, sequenced in a study of HIV-infected patients and healthy controls. Approximately 510 ng RNA was reverse transcribed with alpha and beta constant-region primers. Separate chain-specific third strand synthesis with multiplexing indices produced the alpha and beta libraries. One entry per CDR3 protein results from TCRdb running MiXCR on the 5' RACE reads. The table lists about 3,800 distinct CDR3 sequences, 8% to 10% of them singletons. Antiretroviral therapy had run roughly three months, about 14 weeks, before follow-up blood collection. No cell fractionation was done, so the repertoire covers all unsorted peripheral blood T cells. Sequenced material: blood, taken during antiretroviral therapy. Receptor source: an adult with HIV infection.

Sample share makes this clonotype medium-sized. The rearrangement links TRBV5-5 to TRBJ2-2, with D possibly being TRBD1 (7 bases). Germline V gives CDR1 SGHKS, CDR2 YYEKEE (reference sequence). The V end was cut by 4 bases, the J end by 6 bases, with 13 bases between. The length of the CDR3 is 14 residues. Here the CDR3 DNA reads TGTGCCAGCAGCGCGGGACAGATCTCCGGGGAGCTGTTTTTT. Translation: CASSAGQISGELFF.

This clonotype ranks as medium-sized. The V gene is TRBV5-1, the J gene TRBJ2-3, with 7 bases that match TRBD1. CDR1 is SGHRS and CDR2 is YFSETQ in the germline V gene. V lost 4 bases, J lost 2 bases, and 4 bases stayed unmatched. The CDR3 consists of 14 residues. CDR3 DNA sequence: TGCGCCAGCAGCGCGACAGGGCTCACAGATACGCAGTATTTT. It specifies CASSATGLTDTQYF.

By its share, this clonotype is medium-sized (0.01 to 0.1%). V gene TRBV7-2 combines with J gene TRBJ2-7; TRBD1 agrees at 7 bases. This CDR3 has 14 amino acids. V lost 3 bases to trimming and J lost 6 bases; unmatched junction nucleotides: 8. Germline CDR1 is SGHTA and CDR2 is FQGNSA. CDR3 region: CASSFRPRGSEQYF. The DNA for the CDR3 is TGTGCCAGCAGCTTTCGGCCCAGGGGGAGCGAGCAGTACTTC.

This clonotype ranks as medium-sized. This rearrangement joins TRBV5-1 to TRBJ2-5, with a possible D match to TRBD1 (6 bases). The V gene lost 0 bases and the J gene lost 3 bases, with 9 bases spanning the gap. This CDR3 spans 14 amino acids. Per the germline V gene, CDR1 is SGHRS and CDR2 is YFSETQ. CDR3 nucleotide sequence: TGCGCCAGCAGCTTGGGATCAGGGGAAGAGACCCAGTACTTC. Translating gives CASSLGSGEETQYF.